The 13 T cell receptor beta chains below all came from one sample that was sequenced in a study of vaccination and CD4 T cells after COVID-19 (dated by TCRdb to between 2021 and 2024). The library was obtained by PCR. This sample was sequenced with an Illumina iSeq 100. DNA from cultured CD4+ T cells underwent TCR sequencing with the Oncomine TCR Beta short-read assay at the Johns Hopkins FTIC core. TCRdb reran the public reads through fastp at Q25 and MiXCR, keeping productive beta chains. Every CDR3 protein is listed once, alongside the most common genes and DNA of its rows. The sample yields about 25,000 distinct CDR3 sequences; roughly 50% were counted once. The ten biggest clones cover roughly 6.1% of the sample. Their cognate antigens are unknown. The treatment or condition label on this specimen signifies: roughly ten-day PBMC culture with coronavirus spike peptide pools or control peptides (ViraFEST assay).

Sequencing was done on a sample of CD4+ T cells from blood, cultured in vitro. All receptors come from a human donor who had recovered from COVID-19.

The chain employs TRBV6-1 and TRBJ2-2, with a weak D call TRBD1 (5 bases). Trimming left V 7 bases short and J 3 bases short, with 15 bases between. Per germline, CDR1 MNHNS and CDR2 SASEGT. The CDR3 consists of 15 residues. CDR3 protein: CASTRRGLYTGELFF. CDR3 bases: TGTGCCAGCACCCGAAGGGGTCTGTACACCGGGGAGCTGTTTTTT.

This clonotype was counted a few times. This CDR3 is CSAREGAGARETQYF. The DNA for the CDR3 is TGCAGTGCTAGAGAAGGAGCGGGAGCCCGGGAGACCCAGTACTTC. The V and J genes are TRBV20-1 and TRBJ2-5; TRBD2 aligns across 8 bases. Germline CDR1 DFQATT, CDR2 SNEGSKA (reference sequence). With V trimmed by 0 bases and J by 5 bases, 8 bases remained unmatched. There are 15 residues in the CDR3.

The V and J genes are TRBV15 and TRBJ2-1; D remains ambiguous. V was shortened by 3 bases and J by 5 bases, with 8 bases between the two germline ends. The CDR3 contains 13 residues. Germline loops: CDR1 LNHNV, CDR2 YYDKDF (reference sequence). CDR3 protein: CATSSRADNEQFF. The CDR3 region has the DNA TGTGCCACCAGCAGCCGGGCCGACAATGAGCAGTTCTTC.

The chain is built from TRBV20-1 and TRBJ1-4, with unresolved D. The length of the CDR3 is 13 residues. Trimming took 1 base from V and 0 from J, leaving 3 bases between them. From germline, CDR1 is DFQATT and CDR2 SNEGSKA (reference sequence). The CDR3 DNA reads TGCAGTGCTAGAGGTGCAACTAATGAAAAACTGTTTTTT. It encodes CSARGATNEKLFF.

V is TRBV4-2 and J is TRBJ2-1; 11 bases fit TRBD2. Matching the DNA end better, TRBJ2-7 makes the J call doubtful. Per germline, CDR1 LGHNA and CDR2 YNFKEQ. The CDR3 has 17 amino acids. CDR3 protein: CASSQLAGGQSSYEQYF. As DNA, the CDR3 is TGTGCCAGCAGCCAACTAGCGGGGGGACAAAGCTCCTACGAGCAGTACTTC.

This clonotype was counted a few times. This chain connects TRBV7-9 to TRBJ2-7; D is possibly TRBD1 or TRBD2 (6 bases each). Trimming removed 1 base at V and 2 bases at J, with 21 bases between. Germline assignment: CDR1 SEHNR and CDR2 FQNEAQ (reference sequence). This CDR3 has 18 residues. This CDR3 is CASSLEGGVEGWTYEQYF. The CDR3 DNA follows: TGTGCCAGCAGCTTAGAGGGGGGTGTAGAGGGTTGGACCTACGAGCAGTACTTC.

J is TRBJ2-7 and V is TRBV28; 13 bases agree with TRBD2. Germline assignment: CDR1 MDHEN and CDR2 SYDVKM. The CDR3 extends over 16 amino acids. After removal of 5 bases from V and 5 bases from J, the junction contained 9 bases not matched to a gene. In DNA, the CDR3 is TGTGCCAGCAGTCCCCTGAAGACTAGCGGGAGGAACGAGCAGTACTTC. Translation gives CASSPLKTSGRNEQYF.

The genes are TRBV7-9 and TRBJ1-1; TRBD1 is a possible D gene (6 bases). Per the germline V gene, CDR1 is SEHNR and CDR2 is FQNEAQ (reference sequence). The CDR3 loop spans 13 amino acids. V was trimmed by 5 bases and J by 5 bases, leaving 12 bases between them. Here the CDR3 reads CASSLEGGTEAFF. For the CDR3, the DNA is TGTGCCAGCAGCCTGGAGGGGGGGACTGAAGCTTTCTTT.

The V call is TRBV28, the J call TRBJ1-2, with 7 bases lining up with TRBD1. The CDR3 covers 15 residues. Germline lookup yields CDR1 MDHEN and CDR2 SYDVKM. V shed 8 bases and J 0 bases; nucleotides not matched to a gene: 9. CDR3 amino acids: CASSPDRQSNYGYTF. The CDR3 DNA reads TGTGCCAGCTCGCCGGACAGGCAATCTAACTATGGCTACACCTTC.

The chain employs TRBV28 and TRBJ1-5, with 10 bases lining up with TRBD1. The V gene's germline CDR1 is MDHEN and CDR2 SYDVKM. The CDR3 sequence is 16 residues long. The junction had 0 bases not matched to a gene; V was cut back by 0 bases and J by 1 base. The DNA for the CDR3 is TGTGCCAGCAGTTTATGGGGACAGGGGAGCAATCAGCCCCAGCATTTT. Amino acid sequence: CASSLWGQGSNQPQHF.

The V call is TRBV20-1, the J call TRBJ1-2; D uncertain. V was cut by 4 bases and J by 6 bases, with 15 bases left in between. CDR3 length: 13 amino acids. Germline V gene sequence: CDR1 DFQATT, CDR2 SNEGSKA (reference sequence). For the CDR3, the DNA is TGCAGTGCTAATACCCTTGCGACCCATGGCTACACCTTC. This sequence encodes CSANTLATHGYTF.

The rearrangement uses TRBV2 and TRBJ1-4; D is uncertain. Trimming took off 2 bases at V and 8 bases at J, with 9 bases between the two ends. CDR3 length: 13 residues. Germline CDR1 SNHLY, CDR2 FYNNEI. CDR3: CASSEPTWEKLFF. CDR3 sequence (DNA): TGTGCCAGCAGTGAACCGACATGGGAAAAACTGTTTTTT.

This clonotype was observed a few times. The chain couples TRBV24-1 to TRBJ2-2; possibly TRBD1 or TRBD2 for D (5 bases each). The CDR3 runs to 13 residues. The V and J ends lost 7 bases and 4 bases respectively, with 9 bases between them. Looked up from germline, CDR1 is KGHDR and CDR2 is SFDVKD. CDR3 sequence reads: CATRGGGTGELFF. In DNA, the CDR3 is TGTGCCACCAGAGGTGGGGGCACCGGGGAGCTGTTTTTT.